The present TCR beta chain was sequenced within a study of cytotoxic CD8 clonotypes in ibrutinib-treated CLL. The CDR3 extends over 15 amino acids. Trimming cost V 1 base and J 1 base, with 11 bases left between them. Germline-derived CDR1 and CDR2 are SGHRS and YFSETQ. By frequency in the sample, this clone is medium-sized. Depths of 1 in 200,000 to 1 in 1 million T cells were the sequencing target. Assay: immunoSEQ multiplex PCR; the TCRdb copy retains only in-frame clones and omits some. The top ten clones hold roughly 6.4% of a sample with 200,000 to 250,000 clones, roughly 77% of them seen once. The TCR sequence derives from a human donor with chronic lymphocytic leukemia. The material was PBMCs, obtained after 12 months of ibrutinib treatment. The rearrangement links TRBV5-1 to TRBJ1-1, with unresolved D. In DNA, the CDR3 is TGCGCCAGCAGCTTGAGACCTGTGACGAACACTGAAGCTTTCTTT. This gives the protein CASSLRPVTNTEAFF.